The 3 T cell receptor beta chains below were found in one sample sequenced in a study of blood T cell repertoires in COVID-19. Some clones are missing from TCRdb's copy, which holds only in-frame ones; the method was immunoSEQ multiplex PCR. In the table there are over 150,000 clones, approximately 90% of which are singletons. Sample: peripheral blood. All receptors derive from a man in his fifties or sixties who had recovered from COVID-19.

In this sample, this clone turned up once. CDR3 sequence: CASSFTGSTGELFF. CDR3 bases: TGCGCCAGCAGCTTCACAGGGAGCACCGGGGAGCTGTTTTTT. V and J are TRBV5-1 and TRBJ2-2, with D perhaps TRBD1 (6 bases). Deletions cut 2 bases from V and 4 bases from J, with 9 bases between. Germline V gene data show CDR1 as SGHRS and CDR2 as YFSETQ. CDR3 length: 14 amino acids.

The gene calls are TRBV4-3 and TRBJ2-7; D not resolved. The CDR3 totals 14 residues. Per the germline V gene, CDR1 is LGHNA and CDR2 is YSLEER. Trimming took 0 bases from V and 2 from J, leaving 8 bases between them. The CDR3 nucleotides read TGCGCCAGCAGCCAAGATCCGTACACCTACGAGCAGTACTTC. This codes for CASSQDPYTYEQYF.

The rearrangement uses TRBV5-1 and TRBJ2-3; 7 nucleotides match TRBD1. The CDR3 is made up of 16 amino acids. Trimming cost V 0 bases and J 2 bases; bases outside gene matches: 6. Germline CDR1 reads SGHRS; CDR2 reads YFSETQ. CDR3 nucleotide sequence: TGCGCCAGCAGCTTGGCAGGGGACAGCCTCACAGATACGCAGTATTTT. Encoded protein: CASSLAGDSLTDTQYF.